This TCR beta chain was captured in a study of blood T cell repertoires in COVID-19. Study as a whole: Researchers got acute and convalescent COVID-19 samples from the United States, Italy and Spain. PBMCs, B-cell-depleted T cells, or T cells were the source of the cDNA or gDNA that made up the material.

In the authors' workflow: Amplifying reference gene primers gave estimates of nucleated cell counts. Sequencing used immunoSEQ multiplex PCR; TCRdb keeps in-frame clones, though not all of them. V and J calls and clone size are those listed in that table; D and trimming were worked out from the DNA. The sample includes 14,000 or so clones, around 89% of them seen just once. This clone was seen more than once but under ten times. Germline lookup yields CDR1 SGDLS and CDR2 YYNGEE. The CDR3 has 15 residues. Trimming removed 0 bases at V and 4 bases at J, with 10 bases between. The chain employs TRBV9 and TRBJ2-2, with D uncertain. The material sequenced was peripheral blood. The clonotype was recovered from a man aged 45 to 65 with active COVID-19. In DNA, the CDR3 is TGTGCCAGCAGCGTAGAGTGGTCAGTCACCGGGGAGCTGTTTTTT. This codes for CASSVEWSVTGELFF.